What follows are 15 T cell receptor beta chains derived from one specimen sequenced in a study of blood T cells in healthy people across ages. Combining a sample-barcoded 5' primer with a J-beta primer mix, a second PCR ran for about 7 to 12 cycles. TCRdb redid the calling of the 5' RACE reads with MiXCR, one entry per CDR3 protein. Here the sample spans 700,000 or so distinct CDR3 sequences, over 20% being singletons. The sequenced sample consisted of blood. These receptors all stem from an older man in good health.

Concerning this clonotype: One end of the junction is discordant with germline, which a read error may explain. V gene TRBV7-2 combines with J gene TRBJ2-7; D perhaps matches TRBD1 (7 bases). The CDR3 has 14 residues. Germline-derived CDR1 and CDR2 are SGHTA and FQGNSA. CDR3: CASSFLTGQGGNVF. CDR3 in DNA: TGTGCCAGCAGCTTCCTGACAGGCCAGGGGGGCAATGTCTTC.

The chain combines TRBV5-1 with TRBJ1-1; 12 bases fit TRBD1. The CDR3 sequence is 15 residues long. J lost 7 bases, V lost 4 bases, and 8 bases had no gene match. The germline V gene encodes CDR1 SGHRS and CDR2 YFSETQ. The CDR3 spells CASSTPGQGAGEAFF. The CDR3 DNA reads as TGCGCCAGCAGCACTCCGGGACAGGGGGCTGGTGAAGCTTTCTTT.

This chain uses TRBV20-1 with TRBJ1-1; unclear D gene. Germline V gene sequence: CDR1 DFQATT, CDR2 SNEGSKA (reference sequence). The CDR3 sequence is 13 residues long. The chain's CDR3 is CREQSTLNTEAFF. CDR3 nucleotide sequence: TGCAGGGAACAGAGCACACTGAACACTGAAGCTTTCTTT.

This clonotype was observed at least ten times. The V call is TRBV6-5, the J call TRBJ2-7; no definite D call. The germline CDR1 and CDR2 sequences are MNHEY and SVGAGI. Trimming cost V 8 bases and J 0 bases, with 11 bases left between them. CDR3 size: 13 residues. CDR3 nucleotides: TGTGCCAGCCATGGTCGGAACTCCTACGAGCAGTACGTC. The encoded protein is CASHGRNSYEQYV.

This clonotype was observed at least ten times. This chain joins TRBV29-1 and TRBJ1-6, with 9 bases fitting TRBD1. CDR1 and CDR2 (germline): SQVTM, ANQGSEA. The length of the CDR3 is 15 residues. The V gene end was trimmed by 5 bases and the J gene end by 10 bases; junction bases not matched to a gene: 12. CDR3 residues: CSVRTTGTGQSPLHF. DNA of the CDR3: TGCAGCGTTCGTACCACCGGGACAGGGCAATCACCCCTCCACTTT.

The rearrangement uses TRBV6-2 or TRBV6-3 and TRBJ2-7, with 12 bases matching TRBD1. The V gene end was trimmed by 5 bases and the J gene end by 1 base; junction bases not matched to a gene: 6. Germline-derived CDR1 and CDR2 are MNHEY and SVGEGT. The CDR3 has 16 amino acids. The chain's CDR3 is CASSDPGQGASYEQYV. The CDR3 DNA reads TGTGCCAGCAGTGACCCGGGACAGGGGGCTTCCTACGAGCAGTACGTC.

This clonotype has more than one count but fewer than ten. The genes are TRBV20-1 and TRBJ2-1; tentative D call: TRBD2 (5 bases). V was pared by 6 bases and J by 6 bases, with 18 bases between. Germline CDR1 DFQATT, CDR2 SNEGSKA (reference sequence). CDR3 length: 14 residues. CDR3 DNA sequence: TGCAGTGCCCCCCCCGCGGACCGGGGCAATGAGCAGTTCTTC. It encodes CSAPPADRGNEQFF.

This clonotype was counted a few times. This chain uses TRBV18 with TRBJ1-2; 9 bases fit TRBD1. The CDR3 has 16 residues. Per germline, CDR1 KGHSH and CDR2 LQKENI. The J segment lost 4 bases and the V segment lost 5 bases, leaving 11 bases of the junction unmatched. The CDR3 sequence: CASSTTTGGPPYGYTF. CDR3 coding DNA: TGTGCCAGCTCAACGACCACAGGGGGCCCACCCTATGGCTACACCTTC.

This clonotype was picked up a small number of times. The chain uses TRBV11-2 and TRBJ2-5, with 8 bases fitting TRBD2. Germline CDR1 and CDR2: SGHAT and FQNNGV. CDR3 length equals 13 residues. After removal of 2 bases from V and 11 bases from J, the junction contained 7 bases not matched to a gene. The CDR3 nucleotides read TGTGCCAGCAGCTTAATGGCCCAGCGGGAGCAGTACTTC. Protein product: CASSLMAQREQYF.

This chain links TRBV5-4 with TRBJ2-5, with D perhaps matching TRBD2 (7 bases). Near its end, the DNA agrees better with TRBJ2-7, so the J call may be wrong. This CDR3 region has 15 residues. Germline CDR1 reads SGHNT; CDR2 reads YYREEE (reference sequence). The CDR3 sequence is CASFTGGAGTGEQYF. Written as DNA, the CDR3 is TGTGCCAGCTTCACTGGGGGGGCGGGAACAGGCGAGCAGTACTTC.

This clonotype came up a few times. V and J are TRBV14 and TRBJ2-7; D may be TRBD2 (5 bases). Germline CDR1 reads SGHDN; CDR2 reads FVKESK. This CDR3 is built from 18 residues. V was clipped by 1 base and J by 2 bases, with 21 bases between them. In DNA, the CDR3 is TGTGCCAGCAGCCAAGGGCTCCCACTAGGCTTTAACCCCTACGAGCAGTACGTC. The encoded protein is CASSQGLPLGFNPYEQYV.

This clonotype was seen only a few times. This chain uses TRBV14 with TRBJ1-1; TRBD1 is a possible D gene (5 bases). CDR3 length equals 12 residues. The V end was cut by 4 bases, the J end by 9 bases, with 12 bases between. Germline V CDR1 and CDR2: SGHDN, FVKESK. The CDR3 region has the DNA TGTGCCAGCAGCCCAGGGTCAGCACAAGCTTTCTTT. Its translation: CASSPGSAQAFF.

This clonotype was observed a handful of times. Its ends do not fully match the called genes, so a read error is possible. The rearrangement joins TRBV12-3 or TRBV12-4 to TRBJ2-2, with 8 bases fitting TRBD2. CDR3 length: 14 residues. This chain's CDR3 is CASSRRGGSGKLFF. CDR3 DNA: TGTGCCAGCAGCCGCCGGGGGGGTTCCGGGAAGCTGTTTTTT.

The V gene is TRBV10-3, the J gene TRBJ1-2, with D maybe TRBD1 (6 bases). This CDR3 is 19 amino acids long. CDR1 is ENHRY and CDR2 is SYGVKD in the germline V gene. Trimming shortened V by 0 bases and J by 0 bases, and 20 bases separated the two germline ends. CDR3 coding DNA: TGTGCCATCAGTGAGTCGACTGGACAGTTGTTGTTAGCTAACTATGGCTACACCTTC. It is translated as CAISESTGQLLLANYGYTF.

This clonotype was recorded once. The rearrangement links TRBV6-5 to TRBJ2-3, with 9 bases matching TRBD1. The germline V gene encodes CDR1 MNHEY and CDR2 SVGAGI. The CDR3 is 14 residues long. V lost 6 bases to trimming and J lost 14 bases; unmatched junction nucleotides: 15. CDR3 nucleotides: TGTGCCAGCAGACCGCCGGGACAGGGATTTTGGACGTATTTT. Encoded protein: CASRPPGQGFWTYF.